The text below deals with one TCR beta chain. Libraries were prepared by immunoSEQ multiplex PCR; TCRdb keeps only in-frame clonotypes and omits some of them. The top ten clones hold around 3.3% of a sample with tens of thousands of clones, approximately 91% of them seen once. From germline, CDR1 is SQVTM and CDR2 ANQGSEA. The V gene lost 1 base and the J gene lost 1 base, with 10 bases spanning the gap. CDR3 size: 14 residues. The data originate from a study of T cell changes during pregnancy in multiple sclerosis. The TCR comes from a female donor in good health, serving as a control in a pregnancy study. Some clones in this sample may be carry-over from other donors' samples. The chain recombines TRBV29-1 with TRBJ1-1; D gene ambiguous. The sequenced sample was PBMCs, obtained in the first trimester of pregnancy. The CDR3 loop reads CSVEVQPGNTEAFF. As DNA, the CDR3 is TGCAGCGTTGAAGTTCAACCGGGGAACACTGAAGCTTTCTTT.